These 16 T cell receptor beta chains were sequenced from one sample in a study of long-term antiretroviral therapy in people with HIV. Researchers report immunoSEQ v3.0 was run at survey level. Clones were sequenced by immunoSEQ multiplex PCR, and TCRdb holds only the in-frame ones, with some missing. The sample includes roughly 42,000 clones, roughly 86% of them seen just once. Source: unsorted PBMCs, taken 0.1 years before starting antiretroviral therapy. Every receptor here comes from a woman in her 50s with HIV.

The chain carries TRBV18 and TRBJ2-1, with D perhaps TRBD1 or TRBD2 (5 bases each). Per germline, CDR1 KGHSH and CDR2 LQKENI. This CDR3 contains 14 residues. The V end was cut by 2 bases, the J end by 10 bases, with 15 bases between. The CDR3 region has the DNA TGTGCCAGCTCACCAGGATCCGGGGCCCGAGAGCAGTTCTTC. Its protein is CASSPGSGAREQFF.

V and J are TRBV11-3 and TRBJ1-2, with D hard to call. The CDR3 spans 12 residues. Germline CDR1 SGHNT, CDR2 YENEEA. Between the trimmed V and J ends, which lost 7 bases and 4 bases, there was a span of 10 bases. The chain's CDR3 is CASIRRPYGYTF. The CDR3 nucleotides read TGTGCCAGCATCAGGCGCCCCTATGGCTACACCTTC.

The chain's CDR3 is CASRRTRAEGRELFF. The CDR3, as DNA: TGTGCCAGCCGCCGGACTAGGGCCGAGGGCCGGGAGCTGTTTTTT. The V call is TRBV11-2, the J call TRBJ2-2; TRBD2 matches at 7 bases. This CDR3 spans 15 amino acids. Germline loops: CDR1 SGHAT, CDR2 FQNNGV. V gave up 8 bases and J gave up 9 bases; unmatched junction bases: 15.

J is TRBJ1-1 and V is TRBV7-3; D gene uncertain. The CDR3 totals 16 residues. V was cut by 5 bases and J by 4 bases, with 20 bases left in between. Per the germline V gene, CDR1 is SGHTA and CDR2 is FQGTGA. The CDR3 DNA reads as TGTGCCAGCAGCCTAGCCCCCTCAGCCGCGGGCACTGAAGCTTTCTTT. It encodes CASSLAPSAAGTEAFF.

The chain combines TRBV7-9 with TRBJ2-1; no clear D. This CDR3 contains 12 residues. Looked up from germline, CDR1 is SEHNR and CDR2 is FQNEAQ (reference sequence). The germline V and J ends were trimmed by 1 base and 12 bases, with 10 bases remaining between them. The CDR3 reads CASSLVPVGQFF. The CDR3 coding sequence is TGTGCCAGCAGCTTAGTTCCGGTTGGGCAGTTCTTC.

The rearrangement joins TRBV25-1 to TRBJ1-4; 11 bases align to TRBD1. The CDR3 is 15 residues long. With V trimmed by 5 bases and J by 5 bases, 4 bases remained unmatched. CDR1 MGHDK and CDR2 SYGVNS come from the germline V gene. The CDR3 nucleotides read TGTGCCAGCAGTAACCGGGACAGGGGGAATGAAAAACTGTTTTTT. The encoded protein is CASSNRDRGNEKLFF.

The chain couples TRBV27 to TRBJ1-1; D is perhaps TRBD1 (5 bases). V lost 5 bases and J 4 bases, leaving 14 bases between the germline ends. Per the germline V gene, CDR1 is MNHEY and CDR2 is SMNVEV (reference sequence). The CDR3 is 14 amino acids. Written as DNA, the CDR3 is TGTGCCAGCAGTCTCAGACAGAAGGGCACTGAAGCTTTCTTT. It yields the protein CASSLRQKGTEAFF.

In this sample, this clone turned up a few times. The chain links TRBV10-1 to TRBJ2-5; tentatively, D is TRBD1 or TRBD2 (5 bases each). CDR1 is WNHNN, CDR2 SYGVQD, per germline (reference sequence). The CDR3 length is 14 residues. V shed 3 bases and J shed 5 bases, with 13 bases lying between them. The CDR3 nucleotides read TGCGCCAGCAGTGAACAGGAGGCTGTGGAGACCCAGTACTTC. Translating gives CASSEQEAVETQYF.

The V call is TRBV30, the J call TRBJ1-2; 8 nucleotides line up with TRBD1. Germline-derived CDR1 and CDR2 are GTSNPN and SVGIG (reference sequence). CDR3 length: 15 residues. Unmatched junction bases numbered 9, after V lost 0 bases and J lost 6 bases. In DNA form, the CDR3 reads TGTGCCTGGAGTGTTGGGGACAGGCGGGGTAATGGCTACACCTTC. This sequence encodes CAWSVGDRRGNGYTF.

This rearrangement joins TRBV2 to TRBJ1-1; D call uncertain. Per the germline V gene, CDR1 is SNHLY and CDR2 is FYNNEI. This CDR3 has 11 amino acids. The V end was cut by 11 bases, the J end by 2 bases, with 9 bases between. This CDR3 reads CAGQTNTEAFF. The CDR3 DNA reads as TGTGCCGGGCAGACAAACACTGAAGCTTTCTTT.

The chain couples TRBV19 to TRBJ2-7, with D perhaps TRBD2 (6 bases). The length of the CDR3 is 13 residues. V was cut by 4 bases and J by 3 bases, with 10 bases left in between. Germline CDR1 LNHDA, CDR2 SQIVND (reference sequence). CDR3 loop: CASSTTSFYEQYF. In DNA, the CDR3 is TGTGCCAGTAGTACCACTAGCTTCTACGAGCAGTACTTC.

This chain links TRBV19 with TRBJ2-7; D gene uncertain. V was cut by 7 bases and J by 5 bases, with 9 bases left in between. This CDR3 comprises 11 residues. Per germline, CDR1 LNHDA and CDR2 SQIVND (reference sequence). CDR3 in amino acids: CASMGWNEQYF. The CDR3 DNA follows: TGTGCCAGTATGGGGTGGAACGAGCAGTACTTC.

The chain combines TRBV5-1 with TRBJ2-5, with D possibly being TRBD2 (5 bases). There are 14 residues in the CDR3. V lost 2 bases, J lost 5 bases, and 13 bases lay in between. CDR1 and CDR2 from the germline V gene are SGHRS and YFSETQ. CDR3 nucleotide sequence: TGCGCCAGCAGCTTTTACGGGGTGTCGGAGACCCAGTACTTC. This sequence encodes CASSFYGVSETQYF.

The chain combines TRBV19 with TRBJ1-6; D gene unclear. The V and J ends lost 2 bases and 0 bases respectively, with 17 bases between them. This CDR3 has 19 residues. CDR1 LNHDA and CDR2 SQIVND come from the germline V gene (reference sequence). Here the CDR3 reads CASSILPRLQSSYNSPLHF. The CDR3 bases are TGTGCCAGTAGTATACTTCCCCGACTGCAGAGCTCCTATAATTCACCCCTCCACTTT.

This clone has a single count. The genes are TRBV4-1 and TRBJ2-7; either TRBD1 or TRBD2 may fit D (5 bases each). In germline, CDR1 is MGHRA, CDR2 YSYEKL. This CDR3 comprises 15 residues. The ends were cut back, 0 bases at V and 3 bases at J, with 12 bases in the middle. This chain's CDR3 is CASSQDQQAGYEQYF. The CDR3 DNA sequence: TGCGCCAGCAGCCAAGATCAACAGGCGGGCTACGAGCAGTACTTC.

The genes are TRBV6-5 and TRBJ1-5, with TRBD1 matching over 8 bases. The CDR3 is 15 residues long. The germline gives CDR1 MNHEY, CDR2 SVGAGI. J lost 0 bases, V lost 5 bases, and 3 bases had no gene match. CDR3 in amino acids: CASSKDRDSNQPQHF. The CDR3 DNA reads TGTGCCAGCAGTAAGGACAGGGATAGCAATCAGCCCCAGCATTTT.